This T cell receptor (beta chain) was profiled in a study of CD8 T cells in ankylosing spondylitis. V shed 6 bases, J shed 11 bases, and the junction held 11 bases outside the gene matches. The CDR3 has 16 amino acids. Study-level points and caveats: Disease-associated clones were reportedly significantly overrepresented in matched ankylosing spondylitis synovial fluid. Reports of some motif variants in reactive arthritis synovial fluid and blood predate this one.

From the 5' RACE reads, TCRdb called clonotypes with MiXCR, one entry per CDR3 protein. The data contain roughly 86,000 distinct CDR3 sequences, roughly 9.6% of them singletons. About this clonotype: Its target is not known.

The sequence derives from a male donor with ankylosing spondylitis or in good health (not recorded which). The chain employs TRBV12-3 or TRBV12-4 and TRBJ2-1; 15 bases line up with TRBD2. Sequences were obtained from blood, either unsorted or a sorted T cell fraction (not recorded which). CDR3 amino acids: CASSQGLAGGTMKQFF. The CDR3 nucleotides read TGTGCCAGCAGCCAAGGACTAGCGGGGGGGACAATGAAGCAGTTCTTC.